These T cell receptor beta chains were read from a single sample in a study of T cells after yellow fever vaccination. TCRdb reanalysed the 5' RACE reads using MiXCR and keeps one entry per CDR3 protein. The data hold some 80,000 distinct CDR3 sequences, with about 14% observed a single time. The sequencing used CD8+ T cells not binding an NS4B(214-222) dextramer, sorted from PBMCs, collected approximately 20 days after the first yellow fever vaccination. These receptors were taken from a man aged 18-30 years who received the YFV17D yellow fever vaccine. CDR3s include the opening cysteine and the closing phenylalanine or tryptophan. A D gene is named only where the DNA matches it firmly. Size values are once, few and many counts, or a class for expanded clones, and some rows have none.

J: TRBJ1-3
size: .
D: .
V: TRBV7-2
CDR3: CASSGDGNTIYF
DNA: TGTGCCAGCAGCGGAGATGGAAACACCATATATTTT

J: TRBJ2-1
size: few
D: .
V: TRBV7-3
CDR3: CASSLTQINEQFF
DNA: TGTGCCAGCAGCTTAACACAGATCAATGAGCAGTTCTTC

J: TRBJ2-7
size: .
D: TRBD1
V: TRBV7-9
CDR3: CASSLSPQGAYEQYF
DNA: TGTGCCAGCAGCTTAAGTCCTCAGGGGGCCTACGAGCAGTACTTC

J: TRBJ2-1
size: .
D: .
V: TRBV7-2
CDR3: CASSPVVGNEQFF
DNA: TGTGCCAGCAGCCCAGTAGTTGGAAATGAGCAGTTCTTC

J: TRBJ2-2
size: .
D: TRBD2
V: TRBV2
CDR3: CASSEALSGEAGELFF
DNA: TGTGCCAGCAGTGAAGCGCTCAGCGGGGAGGCCGGGGAGCTGTTTTTT

J: TRBJ1-5
size: .
D: .
V: TRBV6-5
CDR3: CASSSALGDNSNQPQHF
DNA: TGTGCCAGCAGTTCGGCCCTCGGGGACAATAGCAATCAGCCCCAGCATTTT

J: TRBJ1-3
size: .
D: .
V: TRBV28
CDR3: CASSSLGFSGNTIYF
DNA: TGTGCCAGCAGTTCCCTGGGGTTCTCTGGAAACACCATATATTTT

J: TRBJ1-1
size: .
D: .
V: TRBV7-2
CDR3: CASSQANTEAFF
DNA: TGTGCCAGCAGCCAAGCGAACACTGAAGCTTTCTTT

J: TRBJ2-2
size: .
D: .
V: TRBV7-9
CDR3: CASGTPGELFF
DNA: TGTGCCAGCGGAACCCCCGGGGAGCTGTTTTTT

J: TRBJ1-1
size: few
D: .
V: TRBV2
CDR3: CASSEAARGRGKAFF
DNA: TGTGCCAGCAGTGAAGCGGCTCGGGGTAGGGGCAAAGCTTTCTTT

J: TRBJ2-5
size: .
D: TRBD2
V: TRBV9
CDR3: CASASELSGGVDETQYF
DNA: TGTGCCAGCGCATCCGAGCTTAGCGGGGGGGTTGATGAGACCCAGTACTTC

J: TRBJ2-4
size: .
D: TRBD2
V: TRBV20-1
CDR3: CSARSGKLAKNIQYF
DNA: TGCAGTGCTAGGAGCGGGAAACTAGCCAAAAACATTCAGTACTTC

J: TRBJ1-2
size: .
D: TRBD1
V: TRBV27
CDR3: CASSPDTGGVGYGYTF
DNA: TGTGCCAGCAGTCCGGATACAGGGGGGGTAGGGTATGGCTACACCTTC

J: TRBJ2-2
size: few
D: TRBD2
V: TRBV6-2/TRBV6-3
CDR3: CASSPRGLVPSTGELFF
DNA: TGTGCCAGCAGCCCCAGGGGACTAGTTCCTAGCACCGGGGAGCTGTTTTTT

J: TRBJ2-3
size: .
D: .
V: TRBV19
CDR3: CASSPLRDTQYF
DNA: TGTGCCAGTAGCCCTCTCAGGGATACGCAGTATTTT

J: TRBJ1-2
size: few
D: .
V: TRBV12-3/TRBV12-4
CDR3: CAFGGGYFLCGYTF
DNA: TGTGCCTTTGGGGGTGGGTACTTTTTGTGTGGCTACACCTTC

J: TRBJ1-1
size: .
D: .
V: TRBV27
CDR3: CASSPHGFNTEAFF
DNA: TGTGCCAGCAGTCCCCACGGATTTAACACTGAAGCTTTCTTT

J: TRBJ2-1
size: .
D: .
V: TRBV4-1
CDR3: CASSLGIYNEQFF
DNA: TGCGCCAGCAGCCTCGGCATTTACAATGAGCAGTTCTTC

J: TRBJ2-2
size: .
D: .
V: TRBV9
CDR3: CASSVAGTTGELFF
DNA: TGTGCCAGCAGCGTAGCCGGGACAACCGGGGAGCTGTTTTTT

J: TRBJ2-1
size: few
D: .
V: TRBV9
CDR3: CASSVVAGAAYNEQFF
DNA: TGTGCCAGCAGCGTAGTTGCGGGGGCCGCCTACAATGAGCAGTTCTTC

J: TRBJ2-7
size: many
D: TRBD2
V: TRBV12-3/TRBV12-4
CDR3: CASSSLTSVSSYEQYF
DNA: TGTGCCAGCAGTTCCCTGACTAGCGTCAGCTCCTACGAGCAGTACTTC

J: TRBJ1-2
size: .
D: TRBD1
V: TRBV29-1
CDR3: CSARGQDYGYTF
DNA: TGCAGCGCTCGGGGACAGGACTATGGCTACACCTTC

J: TRBJ2-1
size: .
D: .
V: TRBV4-3
CDR3: CASSLDRAAASSYNEQFF
DNA: TGCGCCAGCAGTCTTGACCGGGCGGCGGCTAGCTCCTACAATGAGCAGTTCTTC

J: TRBJ2-7
size: .
D: .
V: TRBV5-1
CDR3: CASSLAGTNSYEQYF
DNA: TGCGCCAGCAGCTTGGCCGGGACCAACTCCTACGAGCAGTACTTC

J: TRBJ2-1
size: .
D: TRBD2
V: TRBV24-1
CDR3: CATSSRGDHNEQFF
DNA: TGTGCCACCAGCTCACGGGGGGACCACAATGAGCAGTTCTTC

J: TRBJ2-2
size: few
D: .
V: TRBV11-2
CDR3: CASSSGDWGYTSTGELFF
DNA: TGTGCCAGCAGCTCCGGGGATTGGGGGTATACATCTACCGGGGAGCTGTTTTTT

J: TRBJ1-3
size: few
D: TRBD1
V: TRBV7-6
CDR3: CASSLGQGGGNTIYF
DNA: TGTGCCAGCAGCCTGGGACAGGGCGGTGGAAACACCATATATTTT

J: TRBJ2-1
size: few
D: TRBD2
V: TRBV7-2
CDR3: CASSFLGLYNEQFF
DNA: TGTGCCAGCAGCTTCCTGGGACTATACAATGAGCAGTTCTTC

J: TRBJ1-1
size: .
D: .
V: TRBV4-3
CDR3: CASRPSTGMGTEAFF
DNA: TGCGCCAGCAGACCGAGTACAGGGATGGGCACTGAAGCTTTCTTT

J: TRBJ1-2
size: .
D: TRBD1
V: TRBV5-4
CDR3: CASSPSTGDYGYTF
DNA: TGTGCCAGCAGCCCGTCGACAGGGGACTATGGCTACACCTTC

J: TRBJ2-1
size: .
D: .
V: TRBV12-3/TRBV12-4
CDR3: CASSHLTTGSYNEQFF
DNA: TGTGCCAGCAGTCACCTTACGACAGGCTCCTACAATGAGCAGTTCTTC

J: TRBJ2-7
size: .
D: .
V: TRBV5-6
CDR3: CASSWDPREQYF
DNA: TGTGCCAGCAGTTGGGACCCTCGGGAGCAGTACTTC

J: TRBJ1-2
size: few
D: .
V: TRBV27
CDR3: CASSSEGRYGYTF
DNA: TGTGCCAGCAGTTCGGAAGGGCGGTATGGCTACACCTTC

J: TRBJ1-1
size: .
D: TRBD1
V: TRBV7-9
CDR3: CASSAGDRGPANTEAFF
DNA: TGTGCCAGCAGCGCCGGGGACAGGGGGCCCGCTAACACTGAAGCTTTCTTT

J: TRBJ1-1
size: .
D: TRBD1
V: TRBV12-3/TRBV12-4
CDR3: CASRPGGTEAFF
DNA: TGTGCCAGCAGACCAGGGGGCACTGAAGCTTTCTTT

J: TRBJ1-5
size: few
D: .
V: TRBV4-1
CDR3: CASSQDDGNRPQHF
DNA: TGCGCCAGCAGCCAAGATGACGGGAATCGGCCCCAGCATTTT

J: TRBJ2-2
size: .
D: TRBD2
V: TRBV3-1
CDR3: CASSHHTRLAGVSNTGELFF
DNA: TGTGCCAGCAGCCACCACACCAGACTAGCGGGGGTCTCGAACACCGGGGAGCTGTTTTTT

J: TRBJ1-1
size: few
D: .
V: TRBV7-2
CDR3: CASSLKVGNTEAFF
DNA: TGTGCCAGCAGCTTAAAAGTGGGGAACACTGAAGCTTTCTTT

J: TRBJ2-3
size: few
D: TRBD2
V: TRBV5-1
CDR3: CASSLGYGGAADTQYF
DNA: TGCGCCAGCAGCTTGGGCTACGGGGGGGCCGCAGATACGCAGTATTTT

J: TRBJ2-3
size: few
D: .
V: TRBV7-9
CDR3: CASSSIRPGTQADTQYF
DNA: TGTGCCAGCAGCTCGATACGCCCGGGCACCCAAGCAGATACGCAGTATTTT

J: TRBJ1-1
size: .
D: .
V: TRBV29-1
CDR3: CSVEDLGIEAFF
DNA: TGCAGCGTTGAAGATCTGGGGATTGAAGCTTTCTTT

J: TRBJ2-3
size: .
D: TRBD2
V: TRBV20-1
CDR3: CSAISGGGGNTQYF
DNA: TGCAGTGCTATTAGCGGGGGAGGCGGTAATACGCAGTATTTT

J: TRBJ2-1
size: few
D: .
V: TRBV6-5
CDR3: CASSYSDTVGAEQFF
DNA: TGTGCCAGCAGTTACTCGGACACAGTCGGAGCTGAGCAGTTCTTC

J: TRBJ1-1
size: few
D: .
V: TRBV6-5
CDR3: CASSYSIKGGAEAFF
DNA: TGTGCCAGCAGTTACTCGATAAAGGGAGGAGCTGAAGCTTTCTTT

J: TRBJ2-2
size: few
D: .
V: TRBV4-2
CDR3: CASSQDRAGTGELFF
DNA: TGTGCCAGCAGCCAAGACCGGGCTGGCACCGGGGAGCTGTTTTTT

J: TRBJ2-1
size: many
D: .
V: TRBV25-1
CDR3: CASSESKPNEQFF
DNA: TGTGCCAGCAGTGAATCAAAACCCAATGAGCAGTTCTTC

J: TRBJ1-6
size: .
D: .
V: TRBV7-8
CDR3: CASSHYNSPLHF
DNA: TGTGCCAGCAGCCATTATAATTCACCCCTCCACTTT

J: TRBJ1-6
size: .
D: .
V: TRBV7-9
CDR3: CASSLVTAYNSPLHF
DNA: TGTGCCAGCAGCTTAGTGACCGCGTATAATTCACCCCTCCACTTT

J: TRBJ2-5
size: few
D: TRBD2
V: TRBV9
CDR3: CASSVVGLADQETQYF
DNA: TGTGCCAGCAGCGTAGTGGGACTAGCGGACCAAGAGACCCAGTACTTC

J: TRBJ1-6
size: .
D: .
V: TRBV7-9
CDR3: CASSLGITDSSPLHF
DNA: TGTGCCAGCAGCTTAGGAATTACAGATAGTTCACCCCTCCACTTT

J: TRBJ2-5
size: .
D: .
V: TRBV6-5
CDR3: CASSYSGARQETQYF
DNA: TGTGCCAGCAGTTACTCGGGGGCAAGACAAGAGACCCAGTACTTC

J: TRBJ1-5
size: .
D: TRBD1
V: TRBV4-1
CDR3: CASSQGDRGDQPQHF
DNA: TGCGCCAGCAGCCAAGGGGACAGGGGAGACCAGCCCCAGCATTTT

J: TRBJ2-7
size: .
D: TRBD2
V: TRBV4-2
CDR3: CASSPYGTSTYEQYF
DNA: TGTGCCAGCAGCCCGTACGGGACTAGCACCTACGAGCAGTACTTC

J: TRBJ2-1
size: few
D: TRBD2
V: TRBV7-2
CDR3: CASSWTSGAYNEQFF
DNA: TGTGCCAGCAGCTGGACTAGCGGAGCCTACAATGAGCAGTTCTTC

J: TRBJ2-7
size: few
D: TRBD1
V: TRBV6-1
CDR3: CASSPRGQGRSSYEQYF
DNA: TGTGCCAGCAGCCCCCGGGGACAGGGGAGGTCCTCCTACGAGCAGTACTTC